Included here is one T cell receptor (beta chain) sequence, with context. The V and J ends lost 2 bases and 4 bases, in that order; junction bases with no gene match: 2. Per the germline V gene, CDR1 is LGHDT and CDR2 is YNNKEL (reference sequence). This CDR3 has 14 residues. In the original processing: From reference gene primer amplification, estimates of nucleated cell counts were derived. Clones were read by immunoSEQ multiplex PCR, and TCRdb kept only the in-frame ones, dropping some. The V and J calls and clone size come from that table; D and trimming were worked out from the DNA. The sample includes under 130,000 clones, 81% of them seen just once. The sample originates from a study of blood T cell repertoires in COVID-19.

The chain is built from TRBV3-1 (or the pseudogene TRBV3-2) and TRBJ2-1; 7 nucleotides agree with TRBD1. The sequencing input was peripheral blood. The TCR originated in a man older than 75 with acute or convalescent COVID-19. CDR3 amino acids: CASSQQGVYNEQFF. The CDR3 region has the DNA TGTGCCAGCAGCCAACAGGGGGTATACAATGAGCAGTTCTTC.